These 11 T cell receptor beta chains originate from one sample sequenced in a study of post-analysis software for immune sequencing data. Findings and limits, study-wide: Controls had lower frequencies than patients of 4 or 5 TRBV segments, which included TRBV5-6, TRBV5-1 and TRBV20-1.

No antigen has been assigned to these receptors. Every TCR beta cDNA library bore unique molecular identifiers. Each CDR3 protein is one row after TCRdb ran MiXCR on the PCR reads. The table records about 200,000 distinct CDR3 sequences, around 29% of them present only once. Sequencing was done on a sample of blood. The source of these receptors is a girl aged 2 to 17 with multiple sclerosis.

The V call is TRBV5-1, the J call TRBJ2-7; 8 bases map to TRBD1. The length of the CDR3 is 13 residues. CDR1 SGHRS and CDR2 YFSETQ come from the germline V gene. The J segment lost 4 bases and the V segment lost 8 bases, leaving 8 bases of the junction unmatched. CDR3 in DNA: TGCGCCAGTCACCAGGGGGCAGGGTACGAGCAGTACTTC. This gives the protein CASHQGAGYEQYF. Complete variable domain (other parts from reference TRBV5-1 and TRBJ2-7): KAGVTQTPRYLIKTRGQQVTLSCSPISGHRSVSWYQQTPGQGLQFLFEYFSETQRNKGNFPGRFSGRQFSNSRSEMNVSTLELGDSALYLCASHQGAGYEQYFGPGTRLTVT.

This clonotype came up many times. The CDR3 coding sequence is TGCAGCGTGGCAACACAGGGCACGACTAATGAAAAACTGTTTTTT. Amino acid sequence: CSVATQGTTNEKLFF. The chain carries TRBV29-1 and TRBJ1-4; possible D gene TRBD1, 6 bases. The CDR3 extends over 15 amino acids. In germline, CDR1 is SQVTM, CDR2 ANQGSEA. Trimming removed 6 bases at V and 2 bases at J, with 16 bases between.

The rearrangement links TRBV15 to TRBJ2-1; 11 bases are a match to TRBD2. CDR1 is LNHNV and CDR2 is YYDKDF in the germline V gene (reference sequence). The junction had 6 bases not matched to a gene; V was cut back by 0 bases and J by 5 bases. This CDR3 is 17 amino acids long. The CDR3 protein is CATSRDRLAGGHNEQFF. The DNA for the CDR3 is TGTGCCACCAGCAGAGATCGGCTAGCGGGGGGCCACAATGAGCAGTTCTTC. The whole variable domain, remainder taken from reference TRBV15 and TRBJ2-1, is DAMVIQNPRYQVTQFGKPVTLSCSQTLNHNVMYWYQQKSSQAPKLLFHYYDKDFNNEADTPDNFQSRRPNTSFCFLDIRSPGLGDTAMYLCATSRDRLAGGHNEQFFGPGTRLTVL.

This clonotype was detected many times. The chain employs TRBV28 and TRBJ2-3; D ambiguous. The V and J ends lost 2 bases and 9 bases respectively, with 12 bases between them. Germline V lookup: CDR1 MDHEN, CDR2 SYDVKM. This CDR3 has 13 amino acids. The CDR3 region has the DNA TGTGCCAGCAGTTTACCCAAAACTTCAACGCAGTATTTT. Translation gives CASSLPKTSTQYF.

This clonotype has a count of ten or more. The chain recombines TRBV29-1 with TRBJ1-2, with D perhaps matching TRBD1 (6 bases). Germline V CDR1 and CDR2: SQVTM, ANQGSEA. The V end lost 3 bases, the J end lost 4 bases, and 6 bases lay between the germline ends. CDR3 length: 11 residues. CDR3 bases: TGCAGCGTTGACAGGGGCTATGGCTACACCTTC. Amino acids: CSVDRGYGYTF.

The V call is TRBV28, the J call TRBJ1-5; D gene uncertain. The CDR3 is 13 amino acids. Germline assignment: CDR1 MDHEN and CDR2 SYDVKM. The ends were cut back, 2 bases at V and 7 bases at J, with 9 bases in the middle. CDR3 DNA sequence: TGTGCCAGCAGTTTAGAGCCAAGCCAGCCCCAGCATTTT. Its protein is CASSLEPSQPQHF. Drawing the rest from reference TRBV28 and TRBJ1-5, the complete variable domain is DVKVTQSSRYLVKRTGEKVFLECVQDMDHENMFWYRQDPGLGLRLIYFSYDVKMKEKGDIPEGYSVSREKKERFSLILESASTNQTSMYLCASSLEPSQPQHFGDGTRLSIL.

The rearrangement joins TRBV5-1 to TRBJ2-2; D ambiguous. V lost 5 bases and J 3 bases, leaving 11 bases between the germline ends. This CDR3 region has 14 residues. The germline V gene has CDR1 SGHRS and CDR2 YFSETQ. The chain's CDR3 is CASRFKWDTGELFF. CDR3 nucleotides: TGCGCCAGCAGGTTTAAATGGGACACCGGGGAGCTGTTTTTT. Together with reference TRBV5-1 and TRBJ2-2, the CDR3 gives the full variable domain: KAGVTQTPRYLIKTRGQQVTLSCSPISGHRSVSWYQQTPGQGLQFLFEYFSETQRNKGNFPGRFSGRQFSNSRSEMNVSTLELGDSALYLCASRFKWDTGELFFGEGSRLTVL.

The rearrangement uses TRBV20-1 and TRBJ1-4, with D tentatively TRBD1 (6 bases). The CDR3 consists of 12 residues. V was trimmed by 0 bases and J by 10 bases, leaving 9 bases between them. CDR1 DFQATT and CDR2 SNEGSKA come from the germline V gene (reference sequence). As DNA, the CDR3 is TGCAGTGCTAGAGAAGGGGGGGCAAAACTGTTTTTT. This gives the protein CSAREGGAKLFF.

This clonotype was counted between two and nine times. A much larger clone differs from this one at a single base, so this may be a read error. V usage is TRBV29-1 and J usage is TRBJ2-5; D is undetermined. Germline-derived CDR1 and CDR2 are SQVTM and ANQGSEA. Trimming took off 4 bases at V and 11 bases at J, with 11 bases between the two ends. The length of the CDR3 is 10 residues. In DNA form, the CDR3 reads TGCAGCGTTGCATACCATGAGCAGTACTTC. It encodes CSVAYHEQYF.

The table lists this clonotype with many counts. V and J are TRBV12-3 or TRBV12-4 and TRBJ2-5; weak D call: TRBD2 (6 bases). This CDR3 has 12 amino acids. V was cut by 6 bases and J by 1 base, with 6 bases left in between. In nucleotides, the CDR3 is TGTGCCAGCAGGGGACTCCAAGAGACCCAGTACTTC. Protein product: CASRGLQETQYF.

This chain connects TRBV6-5 to TRBJ2-1, with 8 bases that match TRBD2. The germline gives CDR1 MNHEY, CDR2 SVGAGI. The CDR3 has 15 residues. V gave up 2 bases and J gave up 10 bases; unmatched junction bases: 10. The CDR3 loop reads CASSYRTSPVGEQFF. The CDR3 coding sequence is TGTGCCAGCAGTTACAGGACTAGCCCTGTGGGGGAGCAGTTCTTC.